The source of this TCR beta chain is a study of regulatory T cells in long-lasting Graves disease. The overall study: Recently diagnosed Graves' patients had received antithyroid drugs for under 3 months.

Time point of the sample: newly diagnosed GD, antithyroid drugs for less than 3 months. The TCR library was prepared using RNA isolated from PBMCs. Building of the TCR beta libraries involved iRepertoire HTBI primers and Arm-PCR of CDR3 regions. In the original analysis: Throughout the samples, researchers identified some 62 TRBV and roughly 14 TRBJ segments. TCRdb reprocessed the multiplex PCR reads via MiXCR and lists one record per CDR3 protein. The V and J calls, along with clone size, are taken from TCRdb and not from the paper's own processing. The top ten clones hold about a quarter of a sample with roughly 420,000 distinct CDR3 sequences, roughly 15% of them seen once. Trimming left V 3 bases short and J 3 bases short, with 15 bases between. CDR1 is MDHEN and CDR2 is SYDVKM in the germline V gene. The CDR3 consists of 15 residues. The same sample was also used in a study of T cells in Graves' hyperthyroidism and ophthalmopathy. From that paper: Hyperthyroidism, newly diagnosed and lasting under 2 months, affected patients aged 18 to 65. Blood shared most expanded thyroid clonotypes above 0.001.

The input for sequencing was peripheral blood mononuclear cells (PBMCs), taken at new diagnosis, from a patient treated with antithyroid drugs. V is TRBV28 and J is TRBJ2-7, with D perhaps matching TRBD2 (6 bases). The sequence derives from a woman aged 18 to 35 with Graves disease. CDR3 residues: CASSFSGSGNYEQYF. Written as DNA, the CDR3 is TGTGCCAGCAGTTTTAGTGGTAGCGGAAACTACGAGCAGTACTTC.